What follows are 27 T cell receptor beta chains derived from one specimen sequenced in a study of blood T cell repertoires in COVID-19. Assay: immunoSEQ multiplex PCR; the TCRdb copy retains only in-frame clones and omits some. The table has about 440,000 clones, roughly 88% seen once. Material: peripheral blood. The receptors come from a woman in her forties or fifties with COVID-19, enrolled during active disease.

CDR3 amino acids: CASSRRGGLNYNEQFF. In DNA, the CDR3 is TGTGCCAGCAGCCGTCGAGGGGGCCTAAATTACAATGAGCAGTTCTTC. This chain links TRBV27 with TRBJ2-1, with 7 nucleotides matching TRBD1. The germline V gene has CDR1 MNHEY and CDR2 SMNVEV (reference sequence). This CDR3 is 16 amino acids long. V lost 6 bases to trimming and J lost 4 bases; unmatched junction nucleotides: 12.

This CDR3 is CASSAGIGYGYTF. The CDR3 DNA follows: TGCGCCAGCAGCGCAGGGATAGGCTATGGCTACACCTTC. The chain combines TRBV5-1 with TRBJ1-2, with D possibly TRBD1 on 5 matching bases. CDR3 size: 13 residues. Trimming removed 4 bases from V and 4 bases from J, with 11 bases in between. CDR1 SGHRS and CDR2 YFSETQ come from the germline V gene.

The sample holds a few counts of this clone. The gene calls are TRBV4-2 and TRBJ1-5; D is undetermined. CDR3 length: 12 amino acids. V lost 2 bases and J 10 bases, leaving 9 bases between the germline ends. The germline V gene encodes CDR1 LGHNA and CDR2 YNFKEQ. The CDR3, as DNA: TGTGCCAGCAGCCAACCCGGTTTACCCCAGCATTTT. This codes for CASSQPGLPQHF.

CDR3 coding DNA: TGTGCCAGTAGTCCCCAGGGGCTTAGCAATCAGCCCCAGCATTTT. As protein: CASSPQGLSNQPQHF. This sequence joins TRBV19 and TRBJ1-5; weak D call: TRBD1 (6 bases). V was clipped by 5 bases and J by 0 bases, with 11 bases between them. CDR3 length: 15 amino acids. Germline values: CDR1 LNHDA, CDR2 SQIVND (reference sequence). The full variable domain, completed using reference TRBV19 and TRBJ1-5, is DGGITQSPKYLFRKEGQNVTLSCEQNLNHDAMYWYRQDPGQGLRLIYYSQIVNDFQKGDIAEGYSVSREKKESFPLTVTSAQKNPTAFYLCASSPQGLSNQPQHFGDGTRLSIL.

The CDR3 sequence: CASGPDRNQPQHF. For the CDR3, the DNA is TGCGCCAGCGGGCCGGACAGGAATCAGCCCCAGCATTTT. This chain links TRBV10-1 with TRBJ1-5, with 7 bases lining up with TRBD1. V was pared by 8 bases and J by 4 bases, with 5 bases of the junction left unmatched. The CDR3 runs 13 residues. Germline CDR1 reads WNHNN; CDR2 reads SYGVQD (reference sequence).

CDR3 DNA sequence: TGTGCCAGCAACCTATTCGGGTTACCCCTCCACTTT. Protein product: CASNLFGLPLHF. J is TRBJ1-6 and V is TRBV6-5; D gene unclear. The germline CDR1 and CDR2 sequences are MNHEY and SVGAGI. This CDR3 has 12 residues. V dropped 7 bases and J dropped 12 bases, with 13 bases sitting between them.

V gene TRBV10-3 combines with J gene TRBJ2-1; 7 bases line up with TRBD1. Looked up from germline, CDR1 is ENHRY and CDR2 is SYGVKD. The CDR3 consists of 16 residues. V shed 4 bases, J shed 2 bases, and the junction held 8 bases outside the gene matches. The CDR3 DNA reads as TGTGCCATCAGTGCATTACAGGGGTCTACCTACAATGAGCAGTTCTTC. This sequence encodes CAISALQGSTYNEQFF.

The chain has TRBV11-2 and TRBJ1-2; D might be TRBD1 (5 bases). Trimming left V 3 bases short and J 5 bases short, with 10 bases between. CDR3 length: 13 amino acids. Germline V gives CDR1 SGHAT, CDR2 FQNNGV. The CDR3 coding sequence is TGTGCCAGCAGCTTTGCCAGGGATTATGGCTACACCTTC. Amino acid sequence: CASSFARDYGYTF. The entire variable domain, with the rest obtained from reference TRBV11-2 and TRBJ1-2, is as follows: EAGVAQSPRYKIIEKRQSVAFWCNPISGHATLYWYQQILGQGPKLLIQFQNNGVVDDSQLPKDRFSAERLKGVDSTLKIQPAKLEDSAVYLCASSFARDYGYTFGSGTRLTVV.

With regard to this clone: The sample contains more than one DNA sequence encoding this CDR3. The chain links TRBV9 to TRBJ2-1; TRBD2 matches at 8 bases. This CDR3 region has 14 residues. The V gene end was trimmed by 0 bases and the J gene end by 7 bases; junction bases not matched to a gene: 3. Per the germline V gene, CDR1 is SGDLS and CDR2 is YYNGEE. CDR3 region: CASSVAGGPNEQFF. In DNA form, the CDR3 reads TGTGCCAGCAGCGTAGCGGGGGGGCCAAATGAGCAGTTCTTC.

J is TRBJ2-1 and V is TRBV9; D is unclear. Trimming left V 2 bases short and J 5 bases short, with 8 bases between. Germline CDR1 reads SGDLS; CDR2 reads YYNGEE. This CDR3 comprises 13 residues. CDR3 bases: TGTGCCAGCAGCGTCTGGCAAGACAATGAGCAGTTCTTC. It translates to CASSVWQDNEQFF.

V gene TRBV3-1 (or the pseudogene TRBV3-2) combines with J gene TRBJ2-3, with 7 positions matching TRBD2. The CDR3 length is 16 residues. Germline CDR1 LGHDT, CDR2 YNNKEL (reference sequence). The ends lost 1 base at V and 3 bases at J; junction bases unmatched: 7. The CDR3 coding sequence is TGTGCCAGCAGCCAAGGGCTAGCGGCCACTACAGATACGCAGTATTTT. Its translation: CASSQGLAATTDTQYF.

CDR3 sequence: CASSPEWDINSPLHF. The CDR3 coding sequence is TGTGCCAGCAGCCCGGAGTGGGACATTAATTCACCCCTCCACTTT. The rearrangement uses TRBV11-2 and TRBJ1-6; D might be TRBD1 (6 bases). Germline lookup yields CDR1 SGHAT and CDR2 FQNNGV. The germline V and J ends were trimmed by 5 bases and 6 bases, with 14 bases remaining between them. The CDR3 consists of 15 residues.

This rearrangement joins TRBV18 to TRBJ1-2, with 8 positions matching TRBD1. CDR1 KGHSH and CDR2 LQKENI come from the germline V gene. V shed 6 bases, J shed 4 bases, and the junction held 10 bases outside the gene matches. There are 15 residues in the CDR3. CDR3 DNA: TGTGCCAGCTCCCCAACGACAGGGGCCGGCTATGGCTACACCTTC. This gives the protein CASSPTTGAGYGYTF.

The chain links TRBV5-6 to TRBJ1-2; a weak D match, TRBD1 (5 bases). V was trimmed by 0 bases and J by 7 bases, leaving 10 bases between them. Germline V gene lookup returns CDR1 SGHDT and CDR2 YYEEEE. CDR3 length: 13 residues. Written as DNA, the CDR3 is TGTGCCAGCAGCTTGGCGGGGGGTGGTGGCTACACCTTC. This codes for CASSLAGGGGYTF. Drawing the rest from reference TRBV5-6 and TRBJ1-2, the complete variable domain is DAGVTQSPTHLIKTRGQQVTLRCSPKSGHDTVSWYQQALGQGPQFIFQYYEEEERQRGNFPDRFSGHQFPNYSSELNVNALLLGDSALYLCASSLAGGGGYTFGSGTRLTVV.

The chain joins TRBV30 to TRBJ2-1, with unresolved D. V lost 6 bases and J lost 0, with 6 bases in between. Germline V gene data show CDR1 as GTSNPN and CDR2 as SVGIG (reference sequence). The CDR3 has 12 amino acids. The CDR3 is CACTSSYNEQFF. In DNA, the CDR3 is TGTGCCTGTACAAGCTCCTACAATGAGCAGTTCTTC.

The chain joins TRBV11-3 to TRBJ2-2, with a possible D match to TRBD2 (5 bases). CDR3 length equals 15 residues. The germline V and J ends were trimmed by 0 bases and 5 bases, with 10 bases remaining between them. The germline CDR1 and CDR2 sequences are SGHNT and YENEEA. CDR3 nucleotides: TGTGCCAGCAGCTTAGATTCCCCGGGGACCGGGGAGCTGTTTTTT. Its protein product is CASSLDSPGTGELFF. The whole variable domain, filled in from reference TRBV11-3 and TRBJ2-2, reads EAGVVQSPRYKIIEKKQPVAFWCNPISGHNTLYWYLQNLGQGPELLIRYENEEAVDDSQLPKDRFSAERLKGVDSTLKIQPAELGDSAVYLCASSLDSPGTGELFFGEGSRLTVL.

J is TRBJ1-5 and V is TRBV6-6; a possible D gene is TRBD1 (6 bases). The V end lost 6 bases, the J end lost 4 bases, and 10 bases lay between the germline ends. Germline-derived CDR1 and CDR2 are MNHNY and SVGAGI (reference sequence). This CDR3 is 13 amino acids long. CDR3 sequence: CASRLRGNQPQHF. CDR3 sequence (DNA): TGTGCCAGCAGACTGAGGGGGAATCAGCCCCAGCATTTT.

The V gene is TRBV4-1, the J gene TRBJ2-7, with 7 positions matching TRBD1. Germline CDR1 MGHRA, CDR2 YSYEKL. J was trimmed by 5 bases and V by 2 bases; bases with no gene match: 9. The length of the CDR3 is 15 residues. This chain's CDR3 is CASSQSSTGSNEQYF. CDR3 nucleotide sequence: TGCGCCAGCAGCCAAAGCTCGACAGGGTCTAACGAGCAGTACTTC.

This clone was detected many times. The chain is built from TRBV12-3 or TRBV12-4 and TRBJ2-3, with a possible D match to TRBD1 (6 bases). This CDR3 contains 13 residues. V lost 6 bases and J 6 bases, leaving 13 bases between the germline ends. The CDR3 reads CASSPDSWDTQYF. In DNA form, the CDR3 reads TGTGCCAGCAGCCCGGACAGCTGGGATACGCAGTATTTT.

The chain employs TRBV6-1 and TRBJ1-1, with 7 positions matching TRBD1. The germline CDR1 and CDR2 sequences are MNHNS and SASEGT. Trimming removed 8 bases from V and 4 bases from J; junction bases left unmatched: 10. The CDR3 is 14 residues long. This CDR3 reads CASSRQGISTEAFF. CDR3 DNA: TGTGCCAGCTCCCGACAGGGTATAAGCACTGAAGCTTTCTTT.

The V gene is TRBV3-1 (or the pseudogene TRBV3-2), the J gene TRBJ1-2; D uncertain. This CDR3 region has 12 residues. Germline V CDR1 and CDR2: LGHDT, YNNKEL (reference sequence). With 4 bases removed from V and 8 bases from J, the gap between germline ends came to 11 bases. This CDR3 is CASSLTTGGYTF. The CDR3 DNA reads as TGTGCCAGCAGCCTAACCACGGGAGGCTACACCTTC.

This chain uses TRBV5-4 with TRBJ1-1; D remains ambiguous. The CDR3 totals 15 residues. Germline V gene data show CDR1 as SGHNT and CDR2 as YYREEE (reference sequence). Between the trimmed V and J ends, which lost 1 base and 0 bases, there was a span of 10 bases. The CDR3 reads CASSLPGVLNTEAFF. Written as DNA, the CDR3 is TGTGCCAGCAGCTTGCCCGGGGTCCTGAACACTGAAGCTTTCTTT.

This chain connects TRBV3-1 (or the pseudogene TRBV3-2) to TRBJ1-1; D may be TRBD1 (6 bases). Per germline, CDR1 LGHDT and CDR2 YNNKEL (reference sequence). V was cut by 5 bases and J by 1 base, with 23 bases left in between. The length of the CDR3 is 18 residues. The CDR3: CASSSQGLRVGWNTEAFF. CDR3 DNA: TGTGCCAGCAGCTCACAGGGTTTGAGGGTTGGGTGGAACACTGAAGCTTTCTTT.

With respect to this clone: Other nucleotide sequences from this sample produce the same CDR3. V and J are TRBV7-2 and TRBJ1-2; D uncertain. V was trimmed by 1 base and J by 8 bases, leaving 8 bases between them. The CDR3 runs 12 residues. CDR1 SGHTA and CDR2 FQGNSA come from the germline V gene. CDR3 nucleotides: TGTGCCAGCAGCTTAGATCGGGAGGGCTACACCTTC. Protein product: CASSLDREGYTF. The full variable domain, its missing parts supplied by reference TRBV7-2 and TRBJ1-2, is GAGVSQSPSNKVTEKGKDVELRCDPISGHTALYWYRQSLGQGLEFLIYFQGNSAPDKSGLPSDRFSAERTGGSVSTLTIQRTQQEDSAVYLCASSLDREGYTFGSGTRLTVV.

V is TRBV6-1 and J is TRBJ1-5, with D possibly matching TRBD1 (6 bases). From germline, CDR1 is MNHNS and CDR2 SASEGT. V lost 3 bases, J lost 2 bases, and 11 bases lay in between. This CDR3 region has 15 residues. Written as DNA, the CDR3 is TGTGCCAGCAGTGAGGGGGCATCCGGCAATCAGCCCCAGCATTTT. It encodes CASSEGASGNQPQHF.

The chain carries TRBV5-1 and TRBJ2-3; possibly TRBD1 for D (5 bases). Germline values: CDR1 SGHRS, CDR2 YFSETQ. CDR3 length equals 16 residues. Trimming cost V 4 bases and J 0 bases, with 15 bases left between them. The CDR3 is CASSIQGMASTDTQYF. In DNA form, the CDR3 reads TGCGCCAGCAGCATCCAGGGAATGGCAAGCACAGATACGCAGTATTTT.

In its sample, this clone was seen once. This chain uses TRBV10-2 with TRBJ1-2; 10 bases fit TRBD1. Trimming removed 0 bases from V and 6 bases from J; junction bases left unmatched: 16. The germline V gene encodes CDR1 WSHSY and CDR2 SAAADI. The CDR3 consists of 19 residues. For the CDR3, the DNA is TGCGCCAGCAGTGAGTCCAATTACGCCGGGGACAGGGGAGTTCATGGCTACACCTTC. It codes for CASSESNYAGDRGVHGYTF.